Reported below is one T cell receptor beta chain. The data were obtained in a study of blood T cell repertoires in COVID-19. In the study overall: The study drew acute and convalescent COVID-19 samples from the United States, Italy and Spain.

Only in-frame clones appear in the TCRdb table, and some are missing; sequencing was by immunoSEQ multiplex PCR. The data contain some 78,000 clones, just over 85% of them seen just once; the ten biggest clones take up 25% to 30%. With 4 bases removed from V and 2 bases from J, the gap between germline ends came to 8 bases. The CDR3 extends over 13 amino acids. Germline V gene data show CDR1 as SGHDT and CDR2 as YYEEEE. The sample comprised peripheral blood. The chain is built from TRBV5-6 and TRBJ2-3; D uncertain. This clonotype was obtained from a man aged 50 or older with active or convalescent COVID-19. CDR3 region: CASSRYYTDTQYF. Written as DNA, the CDR3 is TGTGCCAGCAGCCGGTACTACACAGATACGCAGTATTTT.